The source of this TCR beta chain is a study of cytomegalovirus exposure and HLA in healthy donors. General study findings and limits: In all likelihood, a cluster of highly shared sequence variants was a sequencing artifact. Later on, an analysis tied over 15,000 TCR beta sequences to HLA alleles at 0.05 false discovery rate. Later on, a genetic analysis was performed. It linked a missense variant in DCLRE1C with V- and J-gene trimming of TCR beta. Later work showed greater clonal expansion in HLA-associated TCR beta chains than in equally common others.

V lost 1 base and J lost 5; bases outside the gene matches: 6. This CDR3 is built from 16 residues. The germline V gene has CDR1 MNHEY and CDR2 SMNVEV (reference sequence). Concerning this clone itself: Its cognate antigen is unknown.

The primer mix had 60 Vbeta and 13 Jbeta primers. Using immunoSEQ multiplex PCR, the repertoire was profiled, and TCRdb retains in-frame clones only, with some absent. Among about 70,000 clones listed, more than 80% were seen once. The rearrangement joins TRBV27 to TRBJ2-1; TRBD2 agrees at 9 bases. This TCR was recovered from a woman aged 30 to 39 in good health and CMV-seronegative. The sequenced sample was PBMCs. For the CDR3, the DNA is TGTGCCAGCAGTTTATTCGCTAGCGGGAAGGACAATGAGCAGTTCTTC. Translation: CASSLFASGKDNEQFF.